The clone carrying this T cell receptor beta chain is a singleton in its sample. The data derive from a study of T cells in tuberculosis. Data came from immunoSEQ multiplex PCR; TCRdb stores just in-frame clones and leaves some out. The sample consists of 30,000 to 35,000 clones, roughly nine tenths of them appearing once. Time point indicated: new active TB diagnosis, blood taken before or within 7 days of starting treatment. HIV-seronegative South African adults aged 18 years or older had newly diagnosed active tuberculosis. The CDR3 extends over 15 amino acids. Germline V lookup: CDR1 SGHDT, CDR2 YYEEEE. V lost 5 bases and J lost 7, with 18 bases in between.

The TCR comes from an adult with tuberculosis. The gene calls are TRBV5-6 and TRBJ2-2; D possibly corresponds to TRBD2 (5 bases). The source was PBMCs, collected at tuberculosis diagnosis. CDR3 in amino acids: CASSRTPWSGGELFF. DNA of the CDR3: TGTGCCAGCAGTAGGACCCCTTGGAGCGGCGGGGAGCTGTTTTTT.